Reported below is one T cell receptor (beta chain). The antigen remains undetermined. PCR primers comprised 60 Vbeta and 13 Jbeta primers. Repertoires were generated with immunoSEQ multiplex PCR, while TCRdb's copy carries only in-frame clones and drops some. The sample has about 100,000 clones; roughly three quarters are singletons. This specimen belongs to a study of cytomegalovirus exposure and HLA in healthy donors. Study-wide findings and caveats: Later analysis associated a missense DCLRE1C variant with TCR beta V- and J-gene trimming. Researchers reported in a later analysis that common viral pathogens appeared linked to several top clusters.

This clonotype was obtained from a man between 18 and 35 years old in good health and CMV-seronegative. Sequenced: PBMCs.

The CDR3 DNA follows: TGTGCCAGCAGCTTCGACAGTGATGGCTACACCTTC. Protein sequence: CASSFDSDGYTF. The rearrangement links TRBV7-2 to TRBJ1-2, with D possibly matching TRBD1 (5 bases). The CDR3 consists of 12 residues. CDR1 SGHTA and CDR2 FQGNSA come from the germline V gene. V was cut by 3 bases and J by 6 bases, with 8 bases left in between.